Below are 25 T cell receptor beta chains sequenced from a single sample in a study of breast tumors, draining lymph nodes, adjacent tissues. MiXCR, run by TCRdb on the multiplex PCR reads, gives a single entry per CDR3 protein. The sample yields under 110,000 distinct CDR3 sequences, more than 30% seen once. Samples came from axillary lymph nodes draining the breast cancer. Sequencing input: axillary lymph node tissue. These receptors came from a female donor with breast cancer. Some clones in this sample may be carry-over from other donors' samples.

Notes on this clonotype: This could be a read error, since a much larger clone is one nucleotide away. The gene calls are TRBV5-1 and TRBJ2-5, with 8 bases fitting TRBD2. This CDR3 comprises 15 residues. From germline, CDR1 is SGHRS and CDR2 YFSETQ. Germline trimming cut 4 bases from V and 4 bases from J; bases unmatched to any gene: 9. CDR3 nucleotides: TGCGCCAGCAGCCTATTAGCGGGGAGTCGAGAGACCCAGTACTTC. It translates to CASSLLAGSRETQYF.

This clonotype has a count of ten or more. V is TRBV28 and J is TRBJ2-7, with D uncertain. Trimming removed 2 bases from V and 3 bases from J, with 5 bases in between. Per the germline V gene, CDR1 is MDHEN and CDR2 is SYDVKM. The CDR3 loop spans 12 amino acids. This CDR3 is CASSLGDYEQYF. Written as DNA, the CDR3 is TGTGCCAGCAGTTTAGGGGACTACGAGCAGTACTTC.

This clonotype has ten or more counts. This sequence joins TRBV5-1 and TRBJ1-1; D perhaps matches TRBD1 (6 bases). The germline V gene has CDR1 SGHRS and CDR2 YFSETQ. This CDR3 is 15 amino acids long. Trimming stripped 0 bases from V and 0 bases from J, with 9 bases between. CDR3 DNA: TGCGCCAGCAGCTTGGCAGGGGTGATGAACACTGAAGCTTTCTTT. Its protein is CASSLAGVMNTEAFF.

This clonotype was recorded at least ten times. Being one base from a much bigger clone, this may be a read error. The chain links TRBV20-1 to TRBJ2-7; weak D call: TRBD2 (6 bases). Germline assignment: CDR1 DFQATT and CDR2 SNEGSKA (reference sequence). Deletions cut 0 bases from V and 6 bases from J, with 15 bases between. The CDR3 is 14 amino acids. The CDR3 protein is CSARDIADYSEQYF. In DNA form, the CDR3 reads TGCAGTGCTAGAGATATAGCGGACTACTCCGAGCAGTACTTC.

The chain combines TRBV4-3 with TRBJ2-5, with 7 positions matching TRBD2. The CDR3 runs to 15 residues. Germline loops: CDR1 LGHNA, CDR2 YSLEER. J gave up 5 bases and V 1 base, and 7 bases lay outside the gene matches. This chain's CDR3 is CASSQGRAGMETQYF. The CDR3, as DNA: TGCGCCAGCAGCCAAGGGAGAGCGGGGATGGAGACCCAGTACTTC.

This clonotype has at least ten counts. CDR3 in DNA: TGTGCCAGCGGGATCGGACAGACGAACACCGGGGAGCTGTTTTTT. It translates to CASGIGQTNTGELFF. The chain links TRBV9 to TRBJ2-2; D is possibly TRBD1 (6 bases). Germline CDR1 reads SGDLS; CDR2 reads YYNGEE. Trimming took off 7 bases at V and 0 bases at J, with 13 bases between the two ends. This CDR3 region has 15 residues.

In this sample, this clonotype turned up a few times. This may stem from a read error, because a much larger clone lies one nucleotide away. The chain is built from TRBV20-1 and TRBJ2-3, with D unresolved. CDR1 is DFQATT and CDR2 is SNEGSKA in the germline V gene (reference sequence). This CDR3 is built from 14 residues. In DNA form, the CDR3 reads TGCAGTGCTCCCTCGAGCGAAAGCACAGCTACGCAGTATTTT. It encodes CSAPSSESTATQYF.

The chain has TRBV10-3 and TRBJ2-1; D might be TRBD1 or TRBD2, each matching 6 bases. V shed 6 bases and J shed 4 bases, with 19 bases lying between them. Germline V gene lookup returns CDR1 ENHRY and CDR2 SYGVKD. The CDR3 is made up of 16 amino acids. This CDR3 is CAIRRGDAGYYNEQFF. The CDR3, as DNA: TGTGCCATCAGGAGGGGGGACGCAGGATATTACAATGAGCAGTTCTTC.

The chain couples TRBV2 to TRBJ2-1; 9 nucleotides agree with TRBD1. V was pared by 3 bases and J by 4 bases, with 4 bases of the junction left unmatched. CDR3 length: 15 amino acids. Per the germline V gene, CDR1 is SNHLY and CDR2 is FYNNEI. CDR3 DNA: TGTGCCAGCAGTGAGAAGGGGACAGGGTACAATGAGCAGTTCTTC. Amino acid sequence: CASSEKGTGYNEQFF.

This clonotype was seen ten or more times. The rearrangement uses TRBV5-5 and TRBJ1-5; 7 bases are a match to TRBD1. J gave up 5 bases and V 1 base, and 6 bases lay outside the gene matches. The CDR3 has 15 residues. Germline V CDR1 and CDR2: SGHKS, YYEKEE (reference sequence). DNA for the CDR3: TGTGCCAGCAGCTTGAGCGAAGGGGGCGATCAGCCCCAGCATTTT. Its protein is CASSLSEGGDQPQHF.

There are a few counts of this clonotype. The chain combines TRBV19 with TRBJ2-7; tentatively, D is TRBD2 (7 bases). The germline V gene encodes CDR1 LNHDA and CDR2 SQIVND (reference sequence). V was pared by 4 bases and J by 0 bases, with 16 bases between. The CDR3 is made up of 16 amino acids. CDR3 loop: CASSNVRGASSYEQYF. Here the CDR3 DNA reads TGTGCCAGTAGTAACGTCCGGGGGGCCAGCTCCTACGAGCAGTACTTC.

Ten or more counts support this clonotype. The V call is TRBV7-9, the J call TRBJ2-3; TRBD1 or TRBD2 may be the D gene (6 bases each). This CDR3 is built from 16 residues. V was clipped by 1 base and J by 3 bases, with 14 bases between them. Germline V gene sequence: CDR1 SEHNR, CDR2 FQNEAQ (reference sequence). The CDR3 protein is CASSLGMGGLTDTQYF. The CDR3 bases are TGTGCCAGCAGCTTAGGTATGGGGGGCTTGACAGATACGCAGTATTTT.

This chain links TRBV6-6 with TRBJ2-7; no reliable D call. The germline V and J ends were trimmed by 2 bases and 2 bases, with 10 bases remaining between them. The CDR3 covers 14 residues. Looked up from germline, CDR1 is MNHNY and CDR2 is SVGAGI (reference sequence). CDR3 nucleotides: TGTGCCAGCAGTTACGAAGGTTTGGCCTACGAGCAGTACTTC. Protein: CASSYEGLAYEQYF.

This clonotype was recorded at least ten times. A much larger clone lies one base from this, so it may be a read error. V and J are TRBV9 and TRBJ2-1; D gene unclear. The CDR3 sequence is 14 residues long. CDR1 and CDR2 from the germline V gene are SGDLS and YYNGEE. The CDR3 bases are TGTGCCAGCAGCGTAACCCCTGGTTACAATGAGCAGTCCTTC. Residues: CASSVTPGYNEQSF.

The chain is built from TRBV20-1 and TRBJ2-5; weak D call: TRBD2 (6 bases). Germline assignment: CDR1 DFQATT and CDR2 SNEGSKA (reference sequence). This CDR3 has 14 amino acids. V was clipped by 6 bases and J by 11 bases, with 25 bases between them. DNA of the CDR3: TGCAGTGCAGGCGGGGATCCTATCTCAGCTACGCAGTACTTC. The encoded protein is CSAGGDPISATQYF.

The chain links TRBV9 to TRBJ2-5; the D call may be TRBD1 or TRBD2 (6 bases each). Germline V lookup: CDR1 SGDLS, CDR2 YYNGEE. The CDR3 totals 15 residues. Trimming removed 0 bases from V and 1 base from J, with 10 bases in between. CDR3 residues: CASSVGGAPQETQYF. CDR3 nucleotides: TGTGCCAGCAGCGTAGGGGGGGCCCCCCAAGAGACCCAGTACTTC.

This clonotype was seen repeatedly, ten times or more. V gene TRBV20-1 combines with J gene TRBJ2-7; a possible D gene is TRBD2 (6 bases). Looked up from germline, CDR1 is DFQATT and CDR2 is SNEGSKA (reference sequence). Trimming shortened V by 0 bases and J by 2 bases, and 14 bases separated the two germline ends. The CDR3 totals 15 residues. The CDR3 spells CSARDQGRGTYEQYF. The DNA of the CDR3 is TGCAGTGCTAGAGATCAGGGCCGGGGGACCTACGAGCAGTACTTC.

This sequence joins TRBV7-2 and TRBJ1-2; possible D gene TRBD1, 6 bases. The CDR3 loop spans 12 amino acids. The V end lost 4 bases, the J end lost 8 bases, and 11 bases lay between the germline ends. CDR1 is SGHTA and CDR2 is FQGNSA in the germline V gene. The CDR3 sequence: CASSSTGRGYTF. The DNA for the CDR3 is TGTGCCAGCAGCTCCACAGGGCGCGGCTACACCTTC. Variable domain in full (rest from reference TRBV7-2 and TRBJ1-2): GAGVSQSPSNKVTEKGKDVELRCDPISGHTALYWYRQSLGQGLEFLIYFQGNSAPDKSGLPSDRFSAERTGGSVSTLTIQRTQQEDSAVYLCASSSTGRGYTFGSGTRLTVV.

This clonotype was recorded once. V is TRBV5-6 and J is TRBJ2-1; 16 bases fit TRBD2. Losses at the gene ends were 3 bases for V and 9 bases for J; bases not matched to a gene: 6. The CDR3 totals 16 residues. Germline loops: CDR1 SGHDT, CDR2 YYEEEE. CDR3 sequence reads: CASSSGLAGGLGEQFF. CDR3 nucleotides: TGTGCCAGCAGCTCGGGACTAGCGGGGGGGCTGGGTGAGCAGTTCTTC.

This clonotype was seen ten or more times. This may stem from a read error, because a much larger clone lies one nucleotide away. This chain connects TRBV4-1 to TRBJ2-7, with D perhaps TRBD1 (6 bases). The V end was cut by 1 base, the J end by 8 bases, with 18 bases between. The V gene's germline CDR1 is MGHRA and CDR2 YSYEKL. The CDR3 length is 15 residues. The DNA of the CDR3 is TGCGCCAGCAGCCAAGGAGTCGGGACATATTACAAGCAGTACTTC. Its protein is CASSQGVGTYYKQYF.

This clonotype appeared a single time. V gene TRBV7-2 combines with J gene TRBJ1-5; TRBD1 is a possible D gene (6 bases). Germline V gene data show CDR1 as SGHTA and CDR2 as FQGNSA. This CDR3 comprises 14 residues. The ends were cut back, 5 bases at V and 4 bases at J, with 12 bases in the middle. In DNA form, the CDR3 reads TGTGCCAGCAGCCGTCCAGGGGAGAATCAGCCCCAGCATTTT. Its protein product is CASSRPGENQPQHF. Supplemented by reference TRBV7-2 and TRBJ1-5, the full variable domain reads GAGVSQSPSNKVTEKGKDVELRCDPISGHTALYWYRQSLGQGLEFLIYFQGNSAPDKSGLPSDRFSAERTGGSVSTLTIQRTQQEDSAVYLCASSRPGENQPQHFGDGTRLSIL.

This clonotype appeared many times. This chain uses TRBV5-1 with TRBJ2-5; 7 bases map to TRBD2. The length of the CDR3 is 15 residues. Looked up from germline, CDR1 is SGHRS and CDR2 is YFSETQ. V lost 6 bases and J lost 5; bases outside the gene matches: 13. This CDR3 is CASTSGGSIHETQYF. CDR3 sequence (DNA): TGCGCCAGCACTAGCGGAGGCAGCATTCACGAGACCCAGTACTTC.

This clonotype was observed many times. V usage is TRBV20-1 and J usage is TRBJ2-3; D is unresolved. The V and J ends lost 0 bases and 4 bases respectively, with 14 bases between them. The CDR3 sequence is 15 residues long. In germline, CDR1 is DFQATT, CDR2 SNEGSKA (reference sequence). In DNA, the CDR3 is TGCAGTGCTAGAGATATTCTTACCGGAGCAGATACGCAGTATTTT. This encodes CSARDILTGADTQYF.

This clonotype was seen repeatedly, ten times or more. V gene TRBV19 combines with J gene TRBJ1-5, with 7 nucleotides matching TRBD1. V shed 5 bases, J shed 1 base, and the junction held 11 bases outside the gene matches. The CDR3 length is 17 residues. CDR1 is LNHDA and CDR2 is SQIVND in the germline V gene (reference sequence). The CDR3 spells CASSAKSGTASNQPQHF. In nucleotides, the CDR3 is TGTGCCAGTAGTGCCAAATCCGGGACAGCCAGCAATCAGCCCCAGCATTTT. The full variable domain, in which reference TRBV19 and TRBJ1-5 provide the parts outside the CDR3, is DGGITQSPKYLFRKEGQNVTLSCEQNLNHDAMYWYRQDPGQGLRLIYYSQIVNDFQKGDIAEGYSVSREKKESFPLTVTSAQKNPTAFYLCASSAKSGTASNQPQHFGDGTRLSIL.

This clonotype was counted many times. The chain has TRBV9 and TRBJ2-3, with 8 bases lining up with TRBD2. V shed 4 bases and J 4 bases; nucleotides not matched to a gene: 8. Germline lookup yields CDR1 SGDLS and CDR2 YYNGEE. The CDR3 has 15 residues. The CDR3 loop is CASSPSGGHSDTQYF. The CDR3 nucleotides read TGTGCCAGCAGCCCATCGGGGGGGCACTCAGATACGCAGTATTTT.